This TCR beta chain emerged from a study of PD-L1 blockade in urothelial cancer. The overall study: In the patient group, about 85% of the roughly 29 were males with bladder-origin urothelial cancer. T cells numbered a median of roughly 150,000 in the blood samples.

This sample's time point: pretreatment peripheral blood. The investigators introduced synthetic TCR analog templates into each PCR as spikes. Only in-frame clones appear in the TCRdb table, and some are missing; sequencing was by immunoSEQ multiplex PCR. The table lists around 63,000 clones, 70% to 90% of them singletons. This CDR3 spans 15 amino acids. CDR1 and CDR2 from the germline V gene are SEHNR and FQNEAQ (reference sequence). With 6 bases clipped from V and 4 bases from J, the junction kept 3 bases outside the gene matches. This chain connects TRBV7-9 to TRBJ2-3; 14 nucleotides align to TRBD2. Specimen: PBMCs, collected around atezolizumab (anti-PD-L1) treatment. The receptor was derived from a man between 65 and 85 years old with urothelial cancer. CDR3 amino acids: CASSQTSGRADTQYF. The CDR3, as DNA: TGTGCCAGCAGTCAGACTAGCGGGAGGGCAGATACGCAGTATTTT.